The rows below give T cell receptor beta chains drawn from one sample of a study of cytomegalovirus exposure and HLA in healthy donors. Libraries were prepared by immunoSEQ multiplex PCR; TCRdb keeps only in-frame clonotypes and omits some of them. The sample has some 130,000 clones, about three quarters seen once. Sequencing was done on a sample of PBMCs. These receptors originate from a woman between 40 and 55 years old in good health and CMV-seronegative. Each CDR3 is given with its conserved first and last residue. Each record gives: J gene, clone size, D gene, V gene, CDR3 length, CDR3 DNA, CDR3 protein. The D gene is left open where the match is weak. Clone size is given for some rows only: seen once, a few or many times, or a class if the clone is expanded.

>TRBJ2-3|NA|TRBD2|TRBV7-3|17
TGTGCCAGCAGCTTCCTCCCAACTAGCGGGAGAACTGATACGCAGTATTTT
CASSFLPTSGRTDTQYF
>TRBJ2-5|NA|NA|TRBV4-1|14
TGCGCCAGCAGCCAGGCACATACACAAGAGACCCAGTACTTC
CASSQAHTQETQYF
>TRBJ1-4|NA|TRBD1|TRBV7-9|16
TGTGCCAGCAGCTCCCTCCGTGGGACAGGTGATGAAAAACTGTTTTTT
CASSSLRGTGDEKLFF
>TRBJ1-1|NA|TRBD1|TRBV29-1|15
TGCAGCGTTGGGGGGACAGGGGGTAAGAACACTGAAGCTTTCTTT
CSVGGTGGKNTEAFF
>TRBJ2-7|NA|TRBD2|TRBV6-5|14
TGTGCCAGCGGTGGGAGCGGGAGAGGGTACGAGCAGTACTTC
CASGGSGRGYEQYF
>TRBJ2-6|once|TRBD1|TRBV28|18
TGTGCCAGCAGTCACGACAGGGCCCATACTCTGGGGGCCAACGGCCTGACTTTC
CASSHDRAHTLGANGLTF
>TRBJ1-4|NA|NA|TRBV4-1|17
TGCGCCAGCAGCCAGGGTCCTGATTGGGGGGCTAATGAAAAACTGTTTTTT
CASSQGPDWGANEKLFF
>TRBJ1-1|NA|TRBD1|TRBV19|13
TGTGCCAGCCGACAGGGGTTGTACACTGAAGCTTTCTTT
CASRQGLYTEAFF
>TRBJ1-1|NA|TRBD1|TRBV5-8|18
TGTGCCAGCAGCTTGGTTCGCGCTTCGGGACAGCTGAACACTGAAGCTTTCTTT
CASSLVRASGQLNTEAFF
>TRBJ1-5|NA|TRBD1|TRBV7-6|16
TGTGCCAGCAGCAAGACAGGGGGCGCTGGGAATCAGCCCCAGCATTTT
CASSKTGGAGNQPQHF
>TRBJ1-5|NA|TRBD1|TRBV7-9|14
TGTGCCAGCAGCCTCGGGACAGGGAATCAGCCCCAGCATTTT
CASSLGTGNQPQHF
>TRBJ1-6|NA|TRBD1|TRBV5-1|14
TGCGCCAGCAGCTTGGGACAGGGGAATTCACCCCTCCACTTT
CASSLGQGNSPLHF
>TRBJ1-2|NA|TRBD1|TRBV28|15
TGTGCCAGCAGAGATGACAGGGGACGAAGCTATGGCTACACCTTC
CASRDDRGRSYGYTF
>TRBJ1-5|few|NA|TRBV5-1|18
TGCGCCAGCAGCTTGGGTCTACCCGGGATCGAGGACAATCAGCCCCAGCATTTT
CASSLGLPGIEDNQPQHF
>TRBJ2-5|NA|NA|TRBV21-1|15
TGTGCCAGCAGCAAAGAAAAGGCAGGGCAAGAGACCCAGTACTTC
CASSKEKAGQETQYF
>TRBJ1-1|NA|TRBD1|TRBV7-8|15
TGTGCCAGCAGCCTGGGACAGGGTTCAAACACTGAAGCTTTCTTT
CASSLGQGSNTEAFF
>TRBJ1-2|NA|TRBD1|TRBV5-1|13
TGCGCCAGCAGCCTCTCCGGGACAGAGCGCTGGACCTTC
CASSLSGTERWTF
>TRBJ2-3|NA|TRBD1|TRBV7-9|14
TGTGCCAGCAGCCTATGGACAGGGGTAGATACGCAGTATTTT
CASSLWTGVDTQYF
>TRBJ1-1|once|NA|TRBV5-4|15
TGTGCCAGCAGCCCCGGGAGGGGAATCGACACTGAAGCTTTCTTT
CASSPGRGIDTEAFF
>TRBJ1-1|NA|TRBD1|TRBV6-1|15
TGTGCCAGCAGTGTCAGGGGGCTTGGTGACACTGAAGCTTTCTTT
CASSVRGLGDTEAFF
>TRBJ2-3|NA|TRBD2|TRBV5-4|19
TGTGCCAGCAGCCGGGAGTCTAGAGGTGCGGGAGGAGGGGGAGATACGCAGTATTTT
CASSRESRGAGGGGDTQYF
>TRBJ2-6|NA|NA|TRBV28|15
TGTGCCAGCAGTTTCTTCCAAGGCGGGGCCAACGGCCTGACTTTC
CASSFFQGGANGLTF
>TRBJ1-2|NA|NA|TRBV5-5|13
TGTGCCAGCAGCTTGGGTGGACAGTATGGCTACACCTTC
CASSLGGQYGYTF
>TRBJ1-5|NA|TRBD1|TRBV6-6|15
TGTGCCAGCAGCCCACAGGGGGTGGGCAATCAGCCCCAGCATTTT
CASSPQGVGNQPQHF
>TRBJ1-1|few|TRBD1|TRBV5-1|13
TGCGCCAGCAGCTTAGGGGGCGACACTGAAGCTTTCTTT
CASSLGGDTEAFF
>TRBJ2-2|few|TRBD2|TRBV13|16
TGTGCCAGCAGCTCTTCTGTGGGACTAGCTATCGGGGAGCTGTTTTTT
CASSSSVGLAIGELFF
>TRBJ1-1|once|TRBD1|TRBV6-5|15
TGTGCCAGCAGTTCCCGGGACAGAGGTGACACTGAAGCTTTCTTT
CASSSRDRGDTEAFF
>TRBJ2-7|NA|NA|TRBV5-1|17
TGCGCCAGCAGCATAGACGCCTGGACTCCCTTTCGCTACGAGCAGTACTTC
CASSIDAWTPFRYEQYF
>TRBJ2-3|NA|TRBD2|TRBV4-1|16
TGCGCCAGCAGCCAAGAATCGCGGGGGGGCACAGATACGCAGTATTTT
CASSQESRGGTDTQYF
>TRBJ2-3|NA|NA|TRBV7-3|14
TGTGCCAGCAGAGTGGCACCAAGCACAGATACGCAGTATTTT
CASRVAPSTDTQYF
>TRBJ2-5|NA|TRBD2|TRBV7-9|17
TGTGCCAGCAGCCTCTTATCTAGCGGGGTGCTCCAAGAGACCCAGTACTTC
CASSLLSSGVLQETQYF
>TRBJ1-1|NA|NA|TRBV2|13
TGTGCCAGCAGCCCCTTAGTGGACACTGAAGCTTTCTTT
CASSPLVDTEAFF
>TRBJ2-5|NA|NA|TRBV10-3|14
TGTGCCATCGCCCTGGACAGTGGACAAGAGACCCAGTACTTC
CAIALDSGQETQYF
>TRBJ1-1|NA|NA|TRBV5-1|14
TGCGCCAGCAGCTTAGAGGCGGTGAACACTGAAGCTTTCTTT
CASSLEAVNTEAFF
>TRBJ2-7|NA|TRBD1|TRBV14|14
TGTGCCAGCAGCGTAGGGACAGGGGCCAACGAGCAGTACTTC
CASSVGTGANEQYF